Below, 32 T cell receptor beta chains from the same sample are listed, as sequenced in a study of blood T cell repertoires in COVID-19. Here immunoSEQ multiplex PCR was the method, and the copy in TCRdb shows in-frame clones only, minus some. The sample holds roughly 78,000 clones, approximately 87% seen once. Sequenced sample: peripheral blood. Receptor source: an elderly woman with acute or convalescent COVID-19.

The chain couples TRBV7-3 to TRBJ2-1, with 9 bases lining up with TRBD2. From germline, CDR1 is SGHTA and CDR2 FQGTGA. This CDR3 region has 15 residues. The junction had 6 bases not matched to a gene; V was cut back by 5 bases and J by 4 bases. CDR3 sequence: CASSLSGGPYNEQFF. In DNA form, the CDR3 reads TGTGCCAGCAGCCTTAGCGGGGGACCATACAATGAGCAGTTCTTC.

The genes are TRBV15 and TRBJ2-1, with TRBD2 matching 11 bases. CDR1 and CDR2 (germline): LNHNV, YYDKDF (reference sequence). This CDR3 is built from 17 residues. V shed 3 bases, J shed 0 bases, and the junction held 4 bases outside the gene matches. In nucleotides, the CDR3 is TGTGCCACCAGCAGGCTAGCGGGAGGTCCCTCCTACAATGAGCAGTTCTTC. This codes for CATSRLAGGPSYNEQFF.

The CDR3 sequence: CASGPGQPGSYEQYF. CDR3 nucleotides: TGTGCTAGTGGTCCCGGACAGCCCGGATCCTACGAGCAGTACTTC. V usage is TRBV12-5 and J usage is TRBJ2-7; tentatively, D is TRBD1 (6 bases). The CDR3 contains 15 residues. From germline, CDR1 is LGHNT and CDR2 FRNRAP. Trimming left V 5 bases short and J 1 base short, with 15 bases between.

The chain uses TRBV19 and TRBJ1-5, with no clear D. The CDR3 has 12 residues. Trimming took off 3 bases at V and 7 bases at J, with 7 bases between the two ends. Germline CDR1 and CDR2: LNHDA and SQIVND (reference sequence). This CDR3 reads CASSIGPQPQHF. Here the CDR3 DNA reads TGTGCCAGTAGTATTGGCCCCCAGCCCCAGCATTTT.

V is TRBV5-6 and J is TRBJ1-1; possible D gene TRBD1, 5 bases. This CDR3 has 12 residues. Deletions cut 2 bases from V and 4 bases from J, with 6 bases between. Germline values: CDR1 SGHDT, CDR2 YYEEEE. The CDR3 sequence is CASSFQGTEAFF. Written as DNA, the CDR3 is TGTGCCAGCAGCTTTCAGGGCACTGAAGCTTTCTTT.

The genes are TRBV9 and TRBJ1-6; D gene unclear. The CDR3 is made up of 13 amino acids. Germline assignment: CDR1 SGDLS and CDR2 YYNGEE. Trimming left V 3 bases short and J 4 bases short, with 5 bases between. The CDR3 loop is CASSGAYNSPLHF. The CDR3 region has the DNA TGTGCCAGCAGCGGGGCATATAATTCACCCCTCCACTTT.

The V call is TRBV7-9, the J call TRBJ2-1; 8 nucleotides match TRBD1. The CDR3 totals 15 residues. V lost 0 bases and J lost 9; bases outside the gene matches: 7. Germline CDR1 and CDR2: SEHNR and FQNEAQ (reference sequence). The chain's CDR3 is CASSLAGTGTGEQFF. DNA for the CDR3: TGTGCCAGCAGCTTAGCGGGGACAGGAACGGGTGAGCAGTTCTTC. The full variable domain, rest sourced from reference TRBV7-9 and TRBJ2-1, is DTGVSQNPRHKITKRGQNVTFRCDPISEHNRLYWYRQTLGQGPEFLTYFQNEAQLEKSRLLSDRFSAERPKGSFSTLEIQRTEQGDSAMYLCASSLAGTGTGEQFFGPGTRLTVL.

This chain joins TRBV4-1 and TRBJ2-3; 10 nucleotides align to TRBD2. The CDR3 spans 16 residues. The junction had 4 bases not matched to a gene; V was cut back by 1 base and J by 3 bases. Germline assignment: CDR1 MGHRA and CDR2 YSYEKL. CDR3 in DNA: TGCGCCAGCAGCCAAGTGGCTAGCGGGGGAACAGATACGCAGTATTTT. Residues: CASSQVASGGTDTQYF.

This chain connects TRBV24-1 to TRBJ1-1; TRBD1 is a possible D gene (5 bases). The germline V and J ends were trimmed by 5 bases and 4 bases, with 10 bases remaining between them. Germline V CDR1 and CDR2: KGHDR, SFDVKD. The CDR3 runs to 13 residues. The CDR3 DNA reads TGTGCCACCAGTGGCGGGGACGGCACTGAAGCTTTCTTT. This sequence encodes CATSGGDGTEAFF.

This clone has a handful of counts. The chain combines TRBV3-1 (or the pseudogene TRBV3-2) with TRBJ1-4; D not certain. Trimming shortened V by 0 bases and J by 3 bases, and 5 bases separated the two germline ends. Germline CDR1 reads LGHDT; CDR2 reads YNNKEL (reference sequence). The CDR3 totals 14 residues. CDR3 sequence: CASSQDTANEKLFF. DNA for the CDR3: TGTGCCAGCAGCCAAGATACGGCTAATGAAAAACTGTTTTTT.

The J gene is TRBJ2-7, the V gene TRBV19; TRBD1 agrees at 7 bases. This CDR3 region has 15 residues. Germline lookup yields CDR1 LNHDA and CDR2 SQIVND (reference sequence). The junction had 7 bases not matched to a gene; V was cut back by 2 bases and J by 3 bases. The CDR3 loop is CASSINWGQYYEQYF. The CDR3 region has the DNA TGTGCCAGTAGTATAAATTGGGGACAGTACTACGAGCAGTACTTC.

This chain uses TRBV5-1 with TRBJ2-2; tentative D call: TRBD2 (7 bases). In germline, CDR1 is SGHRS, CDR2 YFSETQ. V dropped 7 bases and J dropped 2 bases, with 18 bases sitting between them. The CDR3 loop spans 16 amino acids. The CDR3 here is CASGSGGGLNTGELFF. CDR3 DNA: TGCGCCAGCGGTTCGGGGGGCGGCCTTAACACCGGGGAGCTGTTTTTT.

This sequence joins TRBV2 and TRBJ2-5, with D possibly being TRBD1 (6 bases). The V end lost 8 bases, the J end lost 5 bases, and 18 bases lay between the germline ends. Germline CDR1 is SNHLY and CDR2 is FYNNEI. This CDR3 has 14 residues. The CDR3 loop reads CASPEGEGAETQYF. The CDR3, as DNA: TGTGCCAGCCCCGAGGGGGAAGGGGCGGAGACCCAGTACTTC.

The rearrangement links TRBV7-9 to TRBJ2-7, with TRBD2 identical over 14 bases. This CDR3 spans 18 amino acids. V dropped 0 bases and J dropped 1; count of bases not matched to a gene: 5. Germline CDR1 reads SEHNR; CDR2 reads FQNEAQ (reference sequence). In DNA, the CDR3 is TGTGCCAGCAGCTTAGCGATGGGACTAGCGGGAGCGTCCTACGAGCAGTACTTC. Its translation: CASSLAMGLAGASYEQYF. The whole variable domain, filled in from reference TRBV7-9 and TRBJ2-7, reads DTGVSQNPRHKITKRGQNVTFRCDPISEHNRLYWYRQTLGQGPEFLTYFQNEAQLEKSRLLSDRFSAERPKGSFSTLEIQRTEQGDSAMYLCASSLAMGLAGASYEQYFGPGTRLTVT.

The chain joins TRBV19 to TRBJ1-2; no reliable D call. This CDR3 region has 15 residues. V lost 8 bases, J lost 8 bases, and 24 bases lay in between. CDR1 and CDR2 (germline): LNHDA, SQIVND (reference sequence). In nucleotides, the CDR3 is TGTGCCAGTGCCGAGTTTCGGGAGGGAGTCGTCGGCTACACCTTC. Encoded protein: CASAEFREGVVGYTF.

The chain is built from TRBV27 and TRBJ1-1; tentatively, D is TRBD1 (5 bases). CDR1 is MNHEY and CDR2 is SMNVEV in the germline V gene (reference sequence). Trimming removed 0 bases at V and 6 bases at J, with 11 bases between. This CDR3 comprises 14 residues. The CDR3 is CASSLSQGRAEAFF. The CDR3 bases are TGTGCCAGCAGTTTATCCCAGGGTCGGGCTGAAGCTTTCTTT.

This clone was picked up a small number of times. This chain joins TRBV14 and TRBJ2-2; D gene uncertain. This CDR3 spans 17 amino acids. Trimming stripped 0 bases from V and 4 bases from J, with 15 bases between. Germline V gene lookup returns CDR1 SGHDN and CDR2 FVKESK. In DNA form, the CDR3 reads TGTGCCAGCAGCCAAGATCTTGCTGACAAGTCCACCGGGGAGCTGTTTTTT. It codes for CASSQDLADKSTGELFF.

The CDR3 sequence: CASSVRAGNPYNEQFF. The CDR3 nucleotides read TGTGCCAGCAGCGTGAGGGCTGGGAACCCCTACAATGAGCAGTTCTTC. The chain recombines TRBV7-6 with TRBJ2-1; TRBD2 might be the D (5 bases). With 5 bases removed from V and 2 bases from J, the gap between germline ends came to 16 bases. Germline V gene data show CDR1 as SGHVS and CDR2 as FNYEAQ. The CDR3 loop spans 16 amino acids.

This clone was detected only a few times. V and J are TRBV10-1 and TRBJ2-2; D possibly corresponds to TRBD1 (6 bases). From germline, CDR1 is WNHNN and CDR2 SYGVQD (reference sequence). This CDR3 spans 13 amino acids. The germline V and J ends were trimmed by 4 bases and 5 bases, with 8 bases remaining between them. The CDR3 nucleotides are TGCGCCAGCAGTGGGCAGGGGACCGGGGAGCTGTTTTTT. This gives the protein CASSGQGTGELFF.

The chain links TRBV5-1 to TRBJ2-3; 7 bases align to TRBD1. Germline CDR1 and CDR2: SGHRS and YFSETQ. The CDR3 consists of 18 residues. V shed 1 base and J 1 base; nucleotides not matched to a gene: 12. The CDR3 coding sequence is TGCGCCAGCAGCTTGCCGGGACAGCCCGGTGGCGGCACAGATACGCAGTATTTT. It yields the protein CASSLPGQPGGGTDTQYF. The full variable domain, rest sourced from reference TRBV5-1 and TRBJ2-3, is KAGVTQTPRYLIKTRGQQVTLSCSPISGHRSVSWYQQTPGQGLQFLFEYFSETQRNKGNFPGRFSGRQFSNSRSEMNVSTLELGDSALYLCASSLPGQPGGGTDTQYFGPGTRLTVL.

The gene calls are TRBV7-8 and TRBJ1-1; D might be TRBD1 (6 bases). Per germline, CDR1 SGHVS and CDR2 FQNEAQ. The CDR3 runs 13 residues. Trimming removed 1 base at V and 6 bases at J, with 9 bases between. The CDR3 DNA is TGTGCCAGCAGCTTAGGAGGGGGGGCTGAAGCTTTCTTT. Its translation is CASSLGGGAEAFF.

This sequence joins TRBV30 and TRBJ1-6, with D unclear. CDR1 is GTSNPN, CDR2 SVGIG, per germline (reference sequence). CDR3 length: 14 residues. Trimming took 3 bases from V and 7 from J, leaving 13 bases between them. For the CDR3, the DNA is TGTGCCTGGAGATACAGCCCCAGGAATTCACCCCTCCACTTT. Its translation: CAWRYSPRNSPLHF.

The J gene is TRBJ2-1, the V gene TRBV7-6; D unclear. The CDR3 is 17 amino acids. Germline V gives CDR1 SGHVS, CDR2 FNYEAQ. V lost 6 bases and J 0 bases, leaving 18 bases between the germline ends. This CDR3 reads CASSYSRNLNSYNEQFF. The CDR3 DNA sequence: TGTGCCAGCAGTTACTCCCGAAATCTAAACTCCTACAATGAGCAGTTCTTC.

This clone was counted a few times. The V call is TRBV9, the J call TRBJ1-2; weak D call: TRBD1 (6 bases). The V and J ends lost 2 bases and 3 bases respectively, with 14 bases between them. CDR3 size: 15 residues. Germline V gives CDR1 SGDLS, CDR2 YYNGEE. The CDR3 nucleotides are TGTGCCAGCAGCGTCGAACAGGGTCCGGACTATGGCTACACCTTC. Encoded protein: CASSVEQGPDYGYTF.

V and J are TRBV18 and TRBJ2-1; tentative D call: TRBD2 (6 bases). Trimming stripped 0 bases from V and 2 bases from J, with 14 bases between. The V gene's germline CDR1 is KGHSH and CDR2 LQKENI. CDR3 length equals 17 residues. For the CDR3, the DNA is TGTGCCAGCTCACCACCCAGCACAGCGGGTCCCTACAATGAGCAGTTCTTC. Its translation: CASSPPSTAGPYNEQFF.

The DNA for the CDR3 is TGTGCCAGCAGTGAAATCAGACTAGCGGGGCTGGATAATGAGCAGTTCTTC. Its protein product is CASSEIRLAGLDNEQFF. The rearrangement joins TRBV6-1 to TRBJ2-1; 11 bases match TRBD2. V was clipped by 2 bases and J by 7 bases; unmatched bases: 10. From germline, CDR1 is MNHNS and CDR2 SASEGT. The CDR3 contains 17 residues.

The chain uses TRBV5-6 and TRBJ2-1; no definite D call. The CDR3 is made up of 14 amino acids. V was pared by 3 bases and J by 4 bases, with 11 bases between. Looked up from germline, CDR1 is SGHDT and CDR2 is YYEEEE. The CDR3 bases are TGTGCCAGCAGCTCCAGGCTCCAATACAATGAGCAGTTCTTC. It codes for CASSSRLQYNEQFF.

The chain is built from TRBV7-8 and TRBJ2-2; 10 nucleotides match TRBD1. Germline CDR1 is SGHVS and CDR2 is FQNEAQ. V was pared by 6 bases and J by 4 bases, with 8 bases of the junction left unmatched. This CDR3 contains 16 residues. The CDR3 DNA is TGTGCCAGCAGACGTCCGGGACAGGGGCTCACCGGGGAGCTGTTTTTT. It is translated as CASRRPGQGLTGELFF.

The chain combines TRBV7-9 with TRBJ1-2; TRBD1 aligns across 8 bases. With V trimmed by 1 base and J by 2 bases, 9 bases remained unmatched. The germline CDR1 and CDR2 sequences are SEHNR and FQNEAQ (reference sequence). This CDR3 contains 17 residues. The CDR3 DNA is TGTGCCAGCAGCTTAGGGACAGGGAGTAACGTGAACTATGGCTACACCTTC. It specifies CASSLGTGSNVNYGYTF.

CDR3: CATLSGAGGPDTQYF. The CDR3 DNA sequence: TGTGCCACCCTTAGCGGCGCGGGGGGGCCGGATACGCAGTATTTT. The chain links TRBV10-3 to TRBJ2-3; TRBD2 agrees at 9 bases. Germline values: CDR1 ENHRY, CDR2 SYGVKD. V lost 10 bases to trimming and J lost 6 bases; unmatched junction nucleotides: 14. The CDR3 has 15 amino acids.

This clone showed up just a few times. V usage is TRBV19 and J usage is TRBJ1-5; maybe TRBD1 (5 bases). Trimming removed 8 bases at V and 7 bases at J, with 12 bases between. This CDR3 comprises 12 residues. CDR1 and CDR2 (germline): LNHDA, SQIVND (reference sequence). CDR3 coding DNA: TGTGCCAGTGCGGGGCAGGCACAGCCCCAGCATTTT. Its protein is CASAGQAQPQHF.

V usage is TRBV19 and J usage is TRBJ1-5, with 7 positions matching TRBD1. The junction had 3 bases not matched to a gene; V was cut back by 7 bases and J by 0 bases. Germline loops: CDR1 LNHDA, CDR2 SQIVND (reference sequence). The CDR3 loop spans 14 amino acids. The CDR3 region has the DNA TGTGCCAGTACTGGGACAGCTAGCAATCAGCCCCAGCATTTT. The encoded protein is CASTGTASNQPQHF. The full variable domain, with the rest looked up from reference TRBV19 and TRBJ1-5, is DGGITQSPKYLFRKEGQNVTLSCEQNLNHDAMYWYRQDPGQGLRLIYYSQIVNDFQKGDIAEGYSVSREKKESFPLTVTSAQKNPTAFYLCASTGTASNQPQHFGDGTRLSIL.